A single sample gave rise to the 22 T cell receptor beta chains below, sequenced in a study of T cells in localized non-small cell lung cancer (dated by TCRdb to 2019 to 2021). The library was obtained by the immunoSEQ multiplex PCR assay. TCRdb provides this immuneACCESS table in a form limited to in-frame rearrangements. Some clones are lacking; in checked studies, under half of them reflect an unresolved V gene, and why the rest are absent is not known. In all, the sample holds tens of thousands of clones, and around 86% of those were seen once. Less than 20% of the sample comes from the top ten. The specimen was PBMCs, collected before any cancer treatment. These receptor sequences come from a female donor with stage II lung adenocarcinoma.

The chain links TRBV5-6 to TRBJ2-5, with 7 bases lining up with TRBD1. CDR1 is SGHDT, CDR2 YYEEEE, per germline. The length of the CDR3 is 14 residues. The J segment lost 3 bases and the V segment lost 4 bases, leaving 6 bases of the junction unmatched. DNA of the CDR3: TGTGCCAGCAGCGACGCCGGGACAGAAGAGACCCAGTACTTC. Protein: CASSDAGTEETQYF.

The chain joins TRBV27 to TRBJ1-3; D is unresolved. The CDR3 contains 13 residues. The germline CDR1 and CDR2 sequences are MNHEY and SMNVEV (reference sequence). V lost 0 bases and J 3 bases, leaving 3 bases between the germline ends. The DNA of the CDR3 is TGTGCCAGCAGTTTATCATATGGAAACACCATATATTTT. Translation: CASSLSYGNTIYF.

This clone has only one observation. The J gene is TRBJ2-6, the V gene TRBV5-1, with D perhaps TRBD1 or TRBD2 (6 bases each). The CDR3 has 15 residues. Between the trimmed V and J ends, which lost 4 bases and 4 bases, there was a span of 12 bases. Germline V lookup: CDR1 SGHRS, CDR2 YFSETQ. The CDR3 loop is CASSPGAPGANVLTF. As DNA, the CDR3 is TGCGCCAGCAGCCCGGGGGCGCCCGGGGCCAACGTCCTGACTTTC.

This clone was found a few times. The V gene is TRBV27, the J gene TRBJ1-2; 10 nucleotides agree with TRBD1. The V gene end was trimmed by 6 bases and the J gene end by 5 bases; junction bases not matched to a gene: 18. The germline CDR1 and CDR2 sequences are MNHEY and SMNVEV (reference sequence). This CDR3 spans 18 amino acids. CDR3 sequence reads: CASSPSGFGTGALYGYTF. CDR3 DNA sequence: TGTGCCAGCAGCCCAAGCGGGTTCGGGACAGGGGCGCTGTATGGCTACACCTTC.

The chain links TRBV5-5 to TRBJ1-5; 9 nucleotides agree with TRBD1. After removal of 0 bases from V and 7 bases from J, the junction contained 5 bases not matched to a gene. The CDR3 contains 15 residues. CDR1 and CDR2 from the germline V gene are SGHKS and YYEKEE (reference sequence). The CDR3 is CASSLAGQGSQPQHF. CDR3 coding DNA: TGTGCCAGCAGCTTGGCGGGACAGGGCTCCCAGCCCCAGCATTTT.

The chain recombines TRBV11-1 with TRBJ1-2, with unresolved D. V lost 1 base to trimming and J lost 0 bases, with 6 bases between them. CDR1 and CDR2 from the germline V gene are SGHAT and FQDESV (reference sequence). The CDR3 contains 14 residues. CDR3 DNA sequence: TGTGCCAGCAGCTTAGGCAGAGCTAACTATGGCTACACCTTC. Translating it yields CASSLGRANYGYTF.

The chain recombines TRBV7-2 with TRBJ1-5; D possibly corresponds to TRBD1 (5 bases). This CDR3 is 15 amino acids long. CDR1 and CDR2 from the germline V gene are SGHTA and FQGNSA. V lost 5 bases to trimming and J lost 6 bases, with 17 bases between them. CDR3 protein: CASSPGQGVGQPQHF. The CDR3 nucleotides are TGTGCCAGCAGCCCTGGCCAAGGGGTGGGTCAGCCCCAGCATTTT.

The genes are TRBV5-4 and TRBJ2-1; D tentatively fits TRBD1 or TRBD2 (6 bases each). CDR3 length equals 15 residues. CDR1 is SGHNT, CDR2 YYREEE, per germline (reference sequence). The ends were cut back, 4 bases at V and 5 bases at J, with 16 bases in the middle. This CDR3 reads CASSRSRGVNNEQFF. The CDR3 bases are TGTGCCAGCAGCCGCTCGAGGGGGGTCAACAATGAGCAGTTCTTC.

The chain combines TRBV9 with TRBJ1-4; tentative D call: TRBD1 (5 bases). Per the germline V gene, CDR1 is SGDLS and CDR2 is YYNGEE. V was clipped by 1 base and J by 6 bases, with 13 bases between them. This CDR3 comprises 15 residues. The CDR3 DNA reads as TGTGCCAGCAGCGTAAGGGGAGTGAGTGATGAAAAACTGTTTTTT. Protein sequence: CASSVRGVSDEKLFF.

This clone is a singleton in its sample. The chain has TRBV13 and TRBJ1-6, with TRBD1 identical over 9 bases. After removal of 5 bases from V and 6 bases from J, the junction contained 5 bases not matched to a gene. The CDR3 has 15 residues. CDR1 is PRHDT and CDR2 is FYEKMQ in the germline V gene (reference sequence). The CDR3 DNA is TGTGCCAGCAGCCCACGGACAGGGGTTAATTCACCCCTCCACTTT. It codes for CASSPRTGVNSPLHF.

This clone was picked up a small number of times. The chain links TRBV2 to TRBJ1-2; 7 bases line up with TRBD1. This CDR3 spans 15 amino acids. Germline CDR1 SNHLY, CDR2 FYNNEI. V lost 6 bases, J lost 6 bases, and 13 bases stayed unmatched. The CDR3 DNA is TGTGCCAGCAGCCCTCGACAGGGCAGGTATCATGGCTACACCTTC. It is translated as CASSPRQGRYHGYTF.

The V and J genes are TRBV9 and TRBJ2-3; a weak D match, TRBD2 (5 bases). Germline lookup yields CDR1 SGDLS and CDR2 YYNGEE. V was shortened by 0 bases and J by 0 bases, with 11 bases between the two germline ends. CDR3 length: 16 residues. CDR3 in DNA: TGTGCCAGCAGCGTAGGCGGGCTGCCTAGCACAGATACGCAGTATTTT. It codes for CASSVGGLPSTDTQYF.

V gene TRBV18 combines with J gene TRBJ1-6, with a weak D call TRBD1 (5 bases). V lost 0 bases, J lost 0 bases, and 9 bases lay in between. The CDR3 sequence is 17 residues long. Germline-derived CDR1 and CDR2 are KGHSH and LQKENI. CDR3 protein: CASSPPGGYSYNSPLHF. CDR3 nucleotide sequence: TGTGCCAGCTCACCACCCGGGGGGTACTCCTATAATTCACCCCTCCACTTT.

The chain is built from TRBV2 and TRBJ1-6, with a possible D match to TRBD1 (5 bases). Per the germline V gene, CDR1 is SNHLY and CDR2 is FYNNEI. Trimming took 7 bases from V and 9 from J, leaving 19 bases between them. The CDR3 loop spans 15 amino acids. This CDR3 is CASNQRAQGGSPLHF. Here the CDR3 DNA reads TGTGCCAGCAACCAACGGGCGCAGGGAGGTTCACCCCTCCACTTT. Variable domain in full (rest from reference TRBV2 and TRBJ1-6): EPEVTQTPSHQVTQMGQEVILRCVPISNHLYFYWYRQILGQKVEFLVSFYNNEISEKSEIFDDQFSVERPDGSNFTLKIRSTKLEDSAMYFCASNQRAQGGSPLHFGNGTRLTVT.

This chain connects TRBV7-9 to TRBJ1-4; tentatively, D is TRBD1 (5 bases). This CDR3 has 15 residues. V lost 5 bases and J lost 4, with 14 bases in between. CDR1 SEHNR and CDR2 FQNEAQ come from the germline V gene (reference sequence). The CDR3 sequence is CASSPLTALNEKLFF. The CDR3 DNA follows: TGTGCCAGCAGCCCTTTGACAGCCCTTAATGAAAAACTGTTTTTT.

This sequence joins TRBV25-1 and TRBJ1-3; D possibly corresponds to TRBD1 (5 bases). Trimming stripped 7 bases from V and 3 bases from J, with 10 bases between. Germline V CDR1 and CDR2: MGHDK, SYGVNS. The CDR3 contains 13 residues. CDR3 sequence (DNA): TGTGCCAGCACGGGGGGAGTTGGAAACACCATATATTTT. Its protein is CASTGGVGNTIYF.

The V and J genes are TRBV6-1 and TRBJ1-2; 7 bases are shared with TRBD1. Trimming removed 3 bases from V and 1 base from J; junction bases left unmatched: 2. The germline V gene encodes CDR1 MNHNS and CDR2 SASEGT. The length of the CDR3 is 14 residues. The CDR3, as DNA: TGTGCCAGCAGTGAGGACAGGATTAACTATGGCTACACCTTC. It translates to CASSEDRINYGYTF.

V is TRBV18 and J is TRBJ1-1, with a tentative D call TRBD1 (6 bases). V lost 1 base to trimming and J lost 1 base, with 10 bases between them. This CDR3 has 15 amino acids. Germline loops: CDR1 KGHSH, CDR2 LQKENI. The CDR3 protein is CASSPQRDKNTEAFF. The CDR3 DNA reads TGTGCCAGCTCACCACAGCGGGACAAGAACACTGAAGCTTTCTTT. Full variable domain (remainder filled in from reference TRBV18 and TRBJ1-1): NAGVMQNPRHLVRRRGQEARLRCSPMKGHSHVYWYRQLPEEGLKFMVYLQKENIIDESGMPKERFSAEFPKEGPSILRIQQVVRGDSAAYFCASSPQRDKNTEAFFGQGTRLTVV.

Concerning this clone itself: The same CDR3 arises from other DNA sequences in this sample as well. The chain uses TRBV5-1 and TRBJ1-3; weak D call: TRBD1 (6 bases). The CDR3 sequence is 15 residues long. CDR1 SGHRS and CDR2 YFSETQ come from the germline V gene. The germline V and J ends were trimmed by 2 bases and 0 bases, with 9 bases remaining between them. The CDR3 region has the DNA TGCGCCAGCAGCTTTGGACAGTTCTCTGGAAACACCATATATTTT. Translated, it gives CASSFGQFSGNTIYF.

The chain has TRBV9 and TRBJ2-3; D remains unclear. CDR3 size: 14 residues. V lost 0 bases, J lost 3 bases, and 8 bases lay in between. The germline CDR1 and CDR2 sequences are SGDLS and YYNGEE. CDR3 DNA sequence: TGTGCCAGCAGCGTAGGGGTGGCGACAGATACGCAGTATTTT. It translates to CASSVGVATDTQYF.

The chain combines TRBV27 with TRBJ1-6, with TRBD1 matching over 10 bases. Germline V lookup: CDR1 MNHEY, CDR2 SMNVEV (reference sequence). With 6 bases clipped from V and 10 bases from J, the junction kept 6 bases outside the gene matches. The CDR3 loop spans 14 amino acids. The CDR3 nucleotides read TGTGCCAGCAGCAGGGACAGGGGTCGCTCACCCCTCCACTTT. Its translation is CASSRDRGRSPLHF.

The chain joins TRBV5-1 to TRBJ2-3; 8 positions match TRBD1. The V gene end was trimmed by 0 bases and the J gene end by 2 bases; junction bases not matched to a gene: 5. The CDR3 has 16 residues. The germline CDR1 and CDR2 sequences are SGHRS and YFSETQ. The CDR3 nucleotides are TGCGCCAGCAGCTTGGAGGGACAGGTTTACACAGATACGCAGTATTTT. It is translated as CASSLEGQVYTDTQYF.